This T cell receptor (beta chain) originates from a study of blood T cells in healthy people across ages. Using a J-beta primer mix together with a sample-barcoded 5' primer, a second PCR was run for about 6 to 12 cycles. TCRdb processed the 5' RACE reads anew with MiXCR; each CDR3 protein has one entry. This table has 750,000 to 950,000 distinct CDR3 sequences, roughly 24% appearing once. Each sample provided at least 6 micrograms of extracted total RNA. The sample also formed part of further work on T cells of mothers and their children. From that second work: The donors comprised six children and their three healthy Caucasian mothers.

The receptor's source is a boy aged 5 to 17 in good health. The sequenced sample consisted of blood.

Here the CDR3 reads CASSLPSASYTF. Written as DNA, the CDR3 is TGCGCCAGCAGCTTGCCCAGTGCTAGCTACACCTTC. The genes are TRBV5-1 and TRBJ1-2; no firm D call. Germline V lookup: CDR1 SGHRS, CDR2 YFSETQ. V was clipped by 1 base and J by 9 bases, with 10 bases between them. The CDR3 spans 12 residues.